A selection of T cell receptor beta chains follows, all from one sample in a study of blood T cell repertoires in COVID-19. Assay: immunoSEQ multiplex PCR; the TCRdb copy retains only in-frame clones and omits some. The table records about 96,000 clones, about 90% of them present only once. Sequenced sample: peripheral blood. All receptors derive from a human donor with COVID-19, enrolled during active disease. The donor label of this sample is uncertain. Both conserved end residues are trimmed from each CDR3. Not all rows give a size; the values are once, few, many and, for expanded clones, a class.

>NA|TRBV7-3
ASSGGAPDTQY
>NA|TRBV18
ASSPYRGNEQF
>NA|TRBV29-1
SVDRDTNYGYT
>NA|TRBV9
ASSVDGYGYT
>NA|TRBV11-3
ASSSWTLRADTQY
>once|TRBV11-1
ASSLGTGGTTEQY
>NA|TRBV12-3/TRBV12-4
ASSRSGGGEQY
>NA|TRBV7-2
ASSLAPGDIQY
>NA|TRBV7-6
ASSLAERGEQY
>NA|TRBV5-1
ASSLEGGGNTEAF
>few|TRBV5-1
ASSPVTGRNTEAF
>NA|TRBV20-1
SASWRGPNNEQF
>NA|TRBV4-1
ASSRPGQDYSGNTIY
>NA|TRBV25-1
ASSPIAQGRLVRGELF
>NA|TRBV19
ASSIGSGNSY
>NA|TRBV24-1
ATSDSQGIEETQY
>NA|TRBV25-1
ASSGTGAGGNEQF
>NA|TRBV5-1
ASRRQDEQF
>NA|TRBV19
ASSIRGHSNQPQH
>NA|TRBV3-1/TRBV3-2
ASSQDGAGAGQETQY
>NA|TRBV6-5
ASSLTGETYEQY
>NA|TRBV4-2
ASSSWTGENTEAF